These 17 T cell receptor beta chains originate from one sample sequenced in a study of cytomegalovirus exposure and HLA in healthy donors. The study ran its PCR with 60 Vbeta and 13 Jbeta primers. Repertoires were generated with immunoSEQ multiplex PCR, while TCRdb's copy carries only in-frame clones and drops some. The sample lists around 140,000 clones; 78% were seen once. The sample taken for sequencing was PBMCs. The receptors stem from a woman aged 18-29 years in good health and CMV-seronegative.

The rearrangement links TRBV2 to TRBJ2-7; D is undetermined. Trimming took 4 bases from V and 2 from J, leaving 15 bases between them. The CDR3 runs 15 residues. The germline V gene encodes CDR1 SNHLY and CDR2 FYNNEI. The CDR3 loop is CASSVATELTYEQYF. The CDR3 coding sequence is TGTGCCAGCAGTGTCGCAACAGAACTTACCTACGAGCAGTACTTC.

The chain combines TRBV29-1 with TRBJ2-2, with 11 bases that match TRBD1. CDR1 and CDR2 (germline): SQVTM, ANQGSEA. The ends lost 6 bases at V and 7 bases at J; junction bases unmatched: 10. The CDR3 totals 15 residues. The CDR3 region has the DNA TGCAGCGTCGGGACCGGGACAGGGGGTGACGGGGAGCTGTTTTTT. Translating gives CSVGTGTGGDGELFF.

The chain couples TRBV18 to TRBJ1-2, with D uncertain. The V and J ends lost 2 bases and 5 bases respectively, with 15 bases between them. The CDR3 covers 15 residues. Per the germline V gene, CDR1 is KGHSH and CDR2 is LQKENI. CDR3 coding DNA: TGTGCCAGCTCACCATTCCCTCTTGAGGGATATGGCTACACCTTC. It is translated as CASSPFPLEGYGYTF. The variable domain in full, completed from reference TRBV18 and TRBJ1-2, reads NAGVMQNPRHLVRRRGQEARLRCSPMKGHSHVYWYRQLPEEGLKFMVYLQKENIIDESGMPKERFSAEFPKEGPSILRIQQVVRGDSAAYFCASSPFPLEGYGYTFGSGTRLTVV.

The DNA of the CDR3 is TGTGCCAGCAGCCCACTAGCGGGAGTTTCCGGGGAGCTGTTTTTT. This gives the protein CASSPLAGVSGELFF. This rearrangement joins TRBV7-2 to TRBJ2-2, with 11 bases lining up with TRBD2. With V trimmed by 5 bases and J by 6 bases, 5 bases remained unmatched. Germline assignment: CDR1 SGHTA and CDR2 FQGNSA. The CDR3 spans 15 residues.

The V and J genes are TRBV7-2 and TRBJ1-1; 7 bases are a match to TRBD1. The CDR3 extends over 12 amino acids. The V gene end was trimmed by 1 base and the J gene end by 9 bases; junction bases not matched to a gene: 2. Germline-derived CDR1 and CDR2 are SGHTA and FQGNSA. In DNA form, the CDR3 reads TGTGCCAGCAGCTTAGAAAGGGGGCAAGCTTTCTTT. Protein product: CASSLERGQAFF.

V usage is TRBV6-1 and J usage is TRBJ1-1; tentative D call: TRBD1 (5 bases). CDR3 size: 12 residues. The V end lost 3 bases, the J end lost 3 bases, and 5 bases lay between the germline ends. Germline CDR1 is MNHNS and CDR2 is SASEGT. The CDR3 reads CASSDRDTEAFF. Written as DNA, the CDR3 is TGTGCCAGCAGTGACAGGGACACTGAAGCTTTCTTT.

V is TRBV9 and J is TRBJ1-4, with a possible D match to TRBD1 (5 bases). Trimming pared 1 base from V and 0 bases from J, leaving 7 bases between. The CDR3 covers 15 residues. Germline lookup yields CDR1 SGDLS and CDR2 YYNGEE. Here the CDR3 DNA reads TGTGCCAGCAGCGTAACAGGCTCAACTAATGAAAAACTGTTTTTT. Translated: CASSVTGSTNEKLFF.

J is TRBJ2-5 and V is TRBV4-1, with a tentative D call TRBD2 (5 bases). Germline V CDR1 and CDR2: MGHRA, YSYEKL. The CDR3 is 15 residues long. With 0 bases removed from V and 0 bases from J, the gap between germline ends came to 8 bases. The CDR3: CASSQDGEYQETQYF. CDR3 nucleotides: TGCGCCAGCAGCCAAGATGGGGAGTACCAAGAGACCCAGTACTTC.

V usage is TRBV27 and J usage is TRBJ2-5, with D perhaps matching TRBD1 (6 bases). Germline CDR1 is MNHEY and CDR2 is SMNVEV (reference sequence). The CDR3 loop spans 17 amino acids. Trimming left V 0 bases short and J 2 bases short, with 16 bases between. The CDR3 nucleotides read TGTGCCAGCAGTTTATCGTCAGGGGCCACCCTACAAGAGACCCAGTACTTC. It is translated as CASSLSSGATLQETQYF.

Turning to this clone: The junction shows a germline mismatch at one end, possibly a read error. DNA for the CDR3: TGCAGCATTGAAGAGACAGAATCTAACTATGGCTACACCTTC. Protein sequence: CSIEETESNYGYTF. V and J are TRBV29-1 and TRBJ1-2; tentatively, D is TRBD1 (5 bases). The CDR3 loop spans 14 amino acids. Per the germline V gene, CDR1 is SQVTM and CDR2 is ANQGSEA.

J is TRBJ2-1 and V is TRBV2, with TRBD2 matching 11 bases. Germline loops: CDR1 SNHLY, CDR2 FYNNEI. V gave up 11 bases and J gave up 4 bases; unmatched junction bases: 4. The CDR3 length is 13 residues. CDR3 bases: TGTGCCGGCGGGACTAGCGGTTACAATGAGCAGTTCTTC. Translating it yields CAGGTSGYNEQFF.

This clone was detected once. The rearrangement uses TRBV14 and TRBJ1-1; unclear D gene. The CDR3 has 16 amino acids. V gave up 4 bases and J gave up 3 bases, with 18 bases separating them. Germline values: CDR1 SGHDN, CDR2 FVKESK. The CDR3 spells CASSLGRRGIHTEAFF. The CDR3 DNA is TGTGCCAGCAGCCTGGGGAGACGTGGAATACACACTGAAGCTTTCTTT.

The genes are TRBV25-1 and TRBJ2-2; 10 bases are a match to TRBD1. The V and J ends lost 1 base and 5 bases, in that order; junction bases with no gene match: 1. CDR3 length: 15 amino acids. CDR1 is MGHDK, CDR2 SYGVNS, per germline. The CDR3 bases are TGTGCCAGCAGTGAATGGACAGGGGGAACCGGGGAGCTGTTTTTT. This sequence encodes CASSEWTGGTGELFF.

This clone was recorded once. V and J are TRBV2 and TRBJ2-1; possibly TRBD1 for D (5 bases). The CDR3 totals 12 residues. V shed 11 bases and J shed 7 bases, with 15 bases lying between them. Per the germline V gene, CDR1 is SNHLY and CDR2 is FYNNEI. In DNA form, the CDR3 reads TGTGCCGCCAGGGCAAGTCGGAATGAGCAGTTCTTC. Its protein product is CAARASRNEQFF.

The rearrangement links TRBV27 to TRBJ2-7; a possible D gene is TRBD2 (6 bases). The CDR3 totals 14 residues. Germline V gene sequence: CDR1 MNHEY, CDR2 SMNVEV (reference sequence). V was clipped by 4 bases and J by 3 bases, with 13 bases between them. The CDR3, as DNA: TGTGCCAGCAGTTCCTCGGGACTTTACTACGAGCAGTACTTC. Its translation: CASSSSGLYYEQYF.

The chain links TRBV2 to TRBJ2-7; 8 bases align to TRBD1. The CDR3 length is 14 residues. Losses at the gene ends were 1 base for V and 3 bases for J; bases not matched to a gene: 2. CDR1 and CDR2 (germline): SNHLY, FYNNEI. The CDR3 protein is CASSEDRGDYEQYF. The CDR3 DNA follows: TGTGCCAGCAGTGAAGACAGGGGGGACTACGAGCAGTACTTC. Supplemented by reference TRBV2 and TRBJ2-7, the full variable domain reads EPEVTQTPSHQVTQMGQEVILRCVPISNHLYFYWYRQILGQKVEFLVSFYNNEISEKSEIFDDQFSVERPDGSNFTLKIRSTKLEDSAMYFCASSEDRGDYEQYFGPGTRLTVT.

The chain couples TRBV19 to TRBJ2-1; perhaps TRBD2 as D (6 bases). The CDR3 consists of 11 residues. Germline CDR1 reads LNHDA; CDR2 reads SQIVND (reference sequence). Trimming pared 9 bases from V and 8 bases from J, leaving 11 bases between. DNA of the CDR3: TGTGCCAGCTCCGGGGAGGATGAGCAGTTCTTC. Protein product: CASSGEDEQFF.